The following is a T cell receptor beta chain sequence with its context. Germline loops: CDR1 GTSNPN, CDR2 SVGIG (reference sequence). The CDR3 runs to 14 residues. V trimming: 2 bases; J trimming: 1 base; junction bases outside the gene matches: 2. Repertoires were generated with immunoSEQ multiplex PCR, while TCRdb's copy carries only in-frame clones and drops some. The sample lists 200,000 to 250,000 clones; just over 90% were seen once. These data come from a study of cytomegalovirus exposure and HLA in healthy donors. The specimen was PBMCs. The chain carries TRBV30 and TRBJ2-7; 10 bases match TRBD2. The sequence was collected from a woman between 18 and 29 years old in good health and CMV-seronegative. CDR3 nucleotide sequence: TGTGCCTGGAGTCTAGCGGGAGATTCCTACGAGCAGTACTTC. This gives the protein CAWSLAGDSYEQYF.